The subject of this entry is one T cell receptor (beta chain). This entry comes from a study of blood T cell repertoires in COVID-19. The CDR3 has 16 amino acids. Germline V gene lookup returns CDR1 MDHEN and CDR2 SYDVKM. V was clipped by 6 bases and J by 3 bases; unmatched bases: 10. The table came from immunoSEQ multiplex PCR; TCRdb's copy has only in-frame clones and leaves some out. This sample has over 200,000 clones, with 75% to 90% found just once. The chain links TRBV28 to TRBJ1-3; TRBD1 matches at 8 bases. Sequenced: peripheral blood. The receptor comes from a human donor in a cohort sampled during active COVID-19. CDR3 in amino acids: CASRERTGGSGNTIYF. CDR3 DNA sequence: TGTGCCAGCAGAGAACGAACAGGGGGAAGTGGAAACACCATATATTTT.